This passage covers 28 T cell receptor beta chains from one sample sequenced in a study of shared clonotypes between healthy human individuals. Only CD45RO-negative cells positively selected for CCR7 counted as naive CD8 cells, so terminally differentiated effector memory CD45RA+ cells were excluded. The data were produced by immunoSEQ multiplex PCR, yet TCRdb's version contains in-frame clones alone and is incomplete. The table records roughly 2,000,000 clones, about 95% of them present only once. The sequenced sample was naive CD8+ T cells sorted from blood. These TCRs come from a man aged 18-30 years in good health.

The V gene is TRBV29-1, the J gene TRBJ2-3, with D perhaps TRBD2 (5 bases). Trimming stripped 4 bases from V and 2 bases from J, with 10 bases between. Germline lookup yields CDR1 SQVTM and CDR2 ANQGSEA. This CDR3 comprises 13 residues. In DNA, the CDR3 is TGCAGCGTTGTAGCGCTATACACAGATACGCAGTATTTT. Its translation: CSVVALYTDTQYF.

V gene TRBV7-9 combines with J gene TRBJ2-7, with 11 positions matching TRBD2. Germline CDR1 SEHNR, CDR2 FQNEAQ (reference sequence). CDR3 length: 14 residues. V was pared by 5 bases and J by 3 bases, with 3 bases of the junction left unmatched. The CDR3 nucleotides read TGTGCCAGCAGCAAAGGGACTAGCGGCTACGAGCAGTACTTC. This codes for CASSKGTSGYEQYF.

The V and J genes are TRBV13 and TRBJ2-1; 10 nucleotides align to TRBD2. The CDR3 extends over 16 amino acids. The germline V gene has CDR1 PRHDT and CDR2 FYEKMQ (reference sequence). V lost 5 bases to trimming and J lost 7 bases; unmatched junction nucleotides: 11. DNA of the CDR3: TGTGCCAGCAGCGAGTTCCTTAGCGGGGGGAAAAATGAGCAGTTCTTC. Its translation: CASSEFLSGGKNEQFF.

V gene TRBV2 combines with J gene TRBJ2-7; the match to TRBD2 covers 13 bases. With 4 bases clipped from V and 4 bases from J, the junction kept 4 bases outside the gene matches. The CDR3 has 15 residues. Germline V gene sequence: CDR1 SNHLY, CDR2 FYNNEI. CDR3 nucleotide sequence: TGTGCCAGCAGTGGCTGGACTAGCGGGAGATACGAGCAGTACTTC. Its protein product is CASSGWTSGRYEQYF.

The chain is built from TRBV5-6 and TRBJ2-3; D not certain. CDR3 length: 14 residues. Germline CDR1 is SGHDT and CDR2 is YYEEEE. V was trimmed by 2 bases and J by 2 bases, leaving 9 bases between them. CDR3 bases: TGTGCCAGCAGCTTTCGCACCTACACAGATACGCAGTATTTT. This sequence encodes CASSFRTYTDTQYF.

V gene TRBV9 combines with J gene TRBJ2-3; TRBD2 agrees at 9 bases. V lost 0 bases to trimming and J lost 2 bases; unmatched junction nucleotides: 7. The CDR3 extends over 17 amino acids. CDR1 and CDR2 from the germline V gene are SGDLS and YYNGEE. The CDR3 DNA is TGTGCCAGCAGCGTAGACGGTCTAGCGGGGAACACAGATACGCAGTATTTT. It translates to CASSVDGLAGNTDTQYF.

The chain has TRBV6-5 and TRBJ2-7; 11 bases map to TRBD2. The germline CDR1 and CDR2 sequences are MNHEY and SVGAGI. The ends lost 6 bases at V and 7 bases at J; junction bases unmatched: 8. The CDR3 totals 14 residues. The CDR3 DNA reads as TGTGCCAGCAGGTCCGGGACTAGCGGTTCTGAGCAGTACTTC. This sequence encodes CASRSGTSGSEQYF.

This CDR3 reads CASSIYRDRNYEQYF. CDR3 nucleotide sequence: TGTGCCAGCAGCATATACCGGGACAGGAACTACGAGCAGTACTTC. The chain joins TRBV2 to TRBJ2-7; 8 bases agree with TRBD1. The CDR3 covers 15 residues. Germline V gives CDR1 SNHLY, CDR2 FYNNEI. Unmatched junction bases numbered 10, after V lost 6 bases and J lost 3 bases.

This clone was detected once. The V call is TRBV7-6, the J call TRBJ2-5; D is uncertain. The CDR3 is 13 amino acids. The germline gives CDR1 SGHVS, CDR2 FNYEAQ. V lost 1 base, J lost 5 bases, and 8 bases lay in between. The DNA for the CDR3 is TGTGCCAGCAGCTTAGGGGTAGGGGAGACCCAGTACTTC. Protein sequence: CASSLGVGETQYF.

On this clone itself: Other DNA sequences within the sample encode an identical CDR3. CDR3 region: CASSLGSFYEQYF. The CDR3 coding sequence is TGTGCCAGCAGCTTAGGGAGTTTCTACGAGCAGTACTTC. The chain has TRBV5-6 and TRBJ2-7; D might be TRBD2 (5 bases). This CDR3 contains 13 residues. Looked up from germline, CDR1 is SGHDT and CDR2 is YYEEEE. Deletions cut 2 bases from V and 3 bases from J, with 9 bases between.

This clone was observed once. V usage is TRBV6-5 and J usage is TRBJ2-7; D perhaps matches TRBD2 (7 bases). Germline V gives CDR1 MNHEY, CDR2 SVGAGI. The CDR3 covers 11 residues. Trimming removed 6 bases from V and 5 bases from J, with 8 bases in between. The CDR3 protein is CASRGGDEQYF. The CDR3 region has the DNA TGTGCCAGCAGAGGGGGGGACGAGCAGTACTTC.

The chain carries TRBV5-1 and TRBJ2-7, with 7 bases lining up with TRBD1. V lost 1 base and J lost 7; bases outside the gene matches: 2. CDR1 is SGHRS and CDR2 is YFSETQ in the germline V gene. CDR3 length: 12 residues. CDR3 amino acids: CASSLTGVEQYF. The CDR3 nucleotides are TGCGCCAGCAGCTTGACAGGGGTTGAGCAGTACTTC.

This sequence joins TRBV6-5 and TRBJ1-1, with unresolved D. Trimming shortened V by 2 bases and J by 1 base, and 14 bases separated the two germline ends. The CDR3 has 16 amino acids. Germline CDR1 and CDR2: MNHEY and SVGAGI. In DNA form, the CDR3 reads TGTGCCAGCAGTTACACCCCCGGGGTCTCGAACACTGAAGCTTTCTTT. It specifies CASSYTPGVSNTEAFF.

The rearrangement links TRBV4-3 to TRBJ2-5; 11 nucleotides match TRBD2. Germline assignment: CDR1 LGHNA and CDR2 YSLEER. The CDR3 runs to 18 residues. V lost 0 bases and J lost 0; bases outside the gene matches: 6. CDR3 DNA: TGCGCCAGCAGCCAAGATGCCTGGACTAGCGGGTACCAAGAGACCCAGTACTTC. Translation gives CASSQDAWTSGYQETQYF.

The chain links TRBV10-3 to TRBJ2-3; 7 nucleotides agree with TRBD1. The germline gives CDR1 ENHRY, CDR2 SYGVKD. J gave up 4 bases and V 2 bases, and 6 bases lay outside the gene matches. This CDR3 region has 15 residues. Here the CDR3 reads CAISEDRVGSDTQYF. For the CDR3, the DNA is TGTGCCATCAGTGAGGACAGGGTTGGCTCAGATACGCAGTATTTT.

The CDR3 coding sequence is TGCGCCAGCAGTGAGACTATCACCGGGGAGCTGTTTTTT. Its protein is CASSETITGELFF. This chain uses TRBV10-1 with TRBJ2-2, with D hard to call. This CDR3 spans 13 amino acids. Germline V lookup: CDR1 WNHNN, CDR2 SYGVQD (reference sequence). Trimming cost V 2 bases and J 4 bases, with 5 bases left between them.

The rearrangement links TRBV5-3 to TRBJ2-1; 11 bases match TRBD2. TRBV5-3 is an ORF for which the function is uncertain. V shed 4 bases, J shed 9 bases, and the junction held 9 bases outside the gene matches. The CDR3 runs to 15 residues. The CDR3 region has the DNA TGTGCCAGAAGCCTGGGGCTAGCGGGAGGAGGTGAGCAGTTCTTC. Its protein is CARSLGLAGGGEQFF.

The gene calls are TRBV2 and TRBJ1-4, with 10 bases lining up with TRBD1. CDR3 length: 15 residues. V shed 1 base and J 8 bases; nucleotides not matched to a gene: 4. Germline loops: CDR1 SNHLY, CDR2 FYNNEI. The CDR3 protein is CASSEVSTGGEKLFF. DNA of the CDR3: TGTGCCAGCAGTGAAGTTTCGACAGGGGGCGAAAAACTGTTTTTT. The variable domain in full, with the rest retrieved from reference TRBV2 and TRBJ1-4, is EPEVTQTPSHQVTQMGQEVILRCVPISNHLYFYWYRQILGQKVEFLVSFYNNEISEKSEIFDDQFSVERPDGSNFTLKIRSTKLEDSAMYFCASSEVSTGGEKLFFGSGTQLSVL.

The genes are TRBV27 and TRBJ1-1; no reliable D call. The CDR3 has 15 amino acids. The V end lost 2 bases, the J end lost 14 bases, and 24 bases lay between the germline ends. CDR1 is MNHEY and CDR2 is SMNVEV in the germline V gene (reference sequence). The CDR3 spells CASSLGLMGPGVPFF. The CDR3 nucleotides read TGTGCCAGCAGTTTAGGGTTAATGGGTCCGGGAGTACCCTTCTTT.

The chain joins TRBV11-2 to TRBJ2-5, with 9 bases that match TRBD1. Germline V lookup: CDR1 SGHAT, CDR2 FQNNGV. The CDR3 is 16 residues long. The V segment lost 0 bases and the J segment 4 bases; nucleotides outside the gene matches: 6. The CDR3 nucleotides are TGTGCCAGCAGCTTAGATCCAGGGACAGGGAGAGAGACCCAGTACTTC. It yields the protein CASSLDPGTGRETQYF. The full variable domain, rest sourced from reference TRBV11-2 and TRBJ2-5, is EAGVAQSPRYKIIEKRQSVAFWCNPISGHATLYWYQQILGQGPKLLIQFQNNGVVDDSQLPKDRFSAERLKGVDSTLKIQPAKLEDSAVYLCASSLDPGTGRETQYFGPGTRLLVL.

The gene calls are TRBV9 and TRBJ1-5; D might be TRBD1 (6 bases). CDR1 is SGDLS and CDR2 is YYNGEE in the germline V gene. V was shortened by 3 bases and J by 2 bases, with 6 bases between the two germline ends. The CDR3 is made up of 13 amino acids. The CDR3 coding sequence is TGTGCCAGCAGCGACAGGGGCAATCAGCCCCAGCATTTT. Translated, it gives CASSDRGNQPQHF.

This clone was detected only once. The chain combines TRBV5-1 with TRBJ1-1, with TRBD1 as a possible D gene (5 bases). Germline V gene lookup returns CDR1 SGHRS and CDR2 YFSETQ. Deletions cut 1 base from V and 3 bases from J, with 13 bases between. CDR3 length: 15 amino acids. The DNA of the CDR3 is TGCGCCAGCAGCTTGTCTGTGGGGCTAGACACTGAAGCTTTCTTT. It specifies CASSLSVGLDTEAFF.

This chain links TRBV28 with TRBJ2-1; 10 bases match TRBD2. Germline values: CDR1 MDHEN, CDR2 SYDVKM. CDR3 length equals 16 residues. V was clipped by 3 bases and J by 5 bases; unmatched bases: 7. CDR3 bases: TGTGCCAGCAGTTTTTCCCCTAGCGGGGGTAACAATGAGCAGTTCTTC. It is translated as CASSFSPSGGNNEQFF.

The V and J genes are TRBV9 and TRBJ2-3, with 9 nucleotides matching TRBD2. Losses at the gene ends were 0 bases for V and 4 bases for J; bases not matched to a gene: 6. Germline CDR1 SGDLS, CDR2 YYNGEE. The CDR3 is 16 residues long. For the CDR3, the DNA is TGTGCCAGCAGCGTAGGGTTTGCGGGGGGGCCAGATACGCAGTATTTT. It codes for CASSVGFAGGPDTQYF.

The chain is built from TRBV18 and TRBJ2-6, with TRBD2 as a possible D gene (5 bases). V shed 2 bases and J shed 0 bases, with 11 bases lying between them. CDR3 size: 17 residues. The germline V gene encodes CDR1 KGHSH and CDR2 LQKENI. CDR3 protein: CASSPSDFDSGANVLTF. CDR3 DNA: TGTGCCAGCTCACCATCGGACTTCGACTCTGGGGCCAACGTCCTGACTTTC. The full variable domain, its missing parts supplied by reference TRBV18 and TRBJ2-6, is NAGVMQNPRHLVRRRGQEARLRCSPMKGHSHVYWYRQLPEEGLKFMVYLQKENIIDESGMPKERFSAEFPKEGPSILRIQQVVRGDSAAYFCASSPSDFDSGANVLTFGAGSRLTVL.

V and J are TRBV7-9 and TRBJ2-5, with 8 bases matching TRBD2. The V gene's germline CDR1 is SEHNR and CDR2 FQNEAQ (reference sequence). The CDR3 contains 16 residues. V gave up 5 bases and J gave up 1 base; unmatched junction bases: 9. The CDR3 sequence: CASSQALSGVQETQYF. CDR3 coding DNA: TGTGCCAGCAGCCAAGCCCTTAGCGGGGTCCAAGAGACCCAGTACTTC.

A few counts support this clone. This specimen includes other DNA sequences encoding the same CDR3. The chain combines TRBV2 with TRBJ2-5, with 7 positions matching TRBD2. CDR1 and CDR2 (germline): SNHLY, FYNNEI. CDR3 size: 15 residues. The V gene end was trimmed by 1 base and the J gene end by 1 base; junction bases not matched to a gene: 3. In nucleotides, the CDR3 is TGTGCCAGCAGTGAAGGAGCGGGGCTCCAAGAGACCCAGTACTTC. Translated, it gives CASSEGAGLQETQYF.

This chain connects TRBV30 to TRBJ1-2; 7 bases line up with TRBD1. After removal of 2 bases from V and 1 base from J, the junction contained 4 bases not matched to a gene. CDR3 size: 14 residues. Germline lookup yields CDR1 GTSNPN and CDR2 SVGIG (reference sequence). The CDR3 protein is CAWSWDSNNYGYTF. CDR3 in DNA: TGTGCCTGGAGTTGGGACAGCAATAACTATGGCTACACCTTC.